This T cell receptor (beta chain) is from a study of T cell repertoires in cytomegalovirus infection. Germline CDR1 reads DFQATT; CDR2 reads SNEGSKA (reference sequence). The length of the CDR3 is 17 residues. V gave up 6 bases and J gave up 9 bases; unmatched junction bases: 22. TCRdb itself ran the reads through MiXCR, one entry per CDR3 protein. Counted here are 250,000 to 400,000 distinct CDR3 sequences, roughly 25% occurring once; the ten biggest clones make up 13%. This clonotype was seen only a few times. As yet, its antigen is unknown. Sequences were derived from cultured PBMCs, sampled from culture after CMV antigen stimulation. The clonotype originates from a human donor in good health (CMV status not recorded). Some clones in this sample may be carry-over from other donors' samples. The chain is built from TRBV20-1 and TRBJ2-1, with 8 bases fitting TRBD1. CDR3 sequence: CSANSQDRAFLGSEQFF. The CDR3 DNA follows: TGCAGTGCCAACTCCCAGGACAGGGCGTTCCTGGGGAGTGAGCAGTTCTTC.